This T cell receptor (beta chain) was sequenced in a study of shared clonotypes between healthy human individuals. Details on this clone: The antigen is not known.

Terminally differentiated effector memory CD45RA+ cells were excluded by CCR7 positive selection of CD45RO-negative cells. The table came from immunoSEQ multiplex PCR; TCRdb's copy has only in-frame clones and leaves some out. The sample lists about 820,000 clones; 80% to 95% were seen once. Overall study results and limits: Depth of sequencing was expected to influence donor clonotype sharing.

Per the germline V gene, CDR1 is SQVTM and CDR2 is ANQGSEA. The CDR3 loop spans 17 amino acids. Trimming took 2 bases from V and 5 from J, leaving 24 bases between them. The sequenced sample was naive CD8+ T cells sorted from blood. The clonotype originates from a man aged 25-45 years in good health. V gene TRBV29-1 combines with J gene TRBJ2-5, with D tentatively TRBD2 (5 bases). In nucleotides, the CDR3 is TGCAGCGTTGAACGGGGAAAAGGGCTCCCGTCGGGTGAGACCCAGTACTTC. Its translation is CSVERGKGLPSGETQYF.